One and the same sample provided the 20 T cell receptor beta chains below, sequenced in a study of identical twins. MiXCR, applied by TCRdb to the 5' RACE reads, yields one record per CDR3 protein. The table has about 430,000 distinct CDR3 sequences, roughly 20% seen once; the top ten hold roughly an eighth. The specimen sequenced was naive T cells sorted from blood. Receptors were obtained from a man aged 50 to 59 in good health.

This clonotype was recorded at least ten times. V and J are TRBV14 and TRBJ2-3; 8 nucleotides align to TRBD2. The germline gives CDR1 SGHDN, CDR2 FVKESK. J gave up 6 bases and V 3 bases, and 8 bases lay outside the gene matches. The CDR3 covers 15 residues. The DNA of the CDR3 is TGTGCCAGCAGCCATCGGGAGGGCCCGCGTGATACGCAGTATTTT. This sequence encodes CASSHREGPRDTQYF.

This clonotype was seen only a few times. This chain joins TRBV5-6 and TRBJ2-1; D remains ambiguous. Germline loops: CDR1 SGHDT, CDR2 YYEEEE. V was pared by 8 bases and J by 4 bases, with 13 bases between. This CDR3 has 13 amino acids. The CDR3 nucleotides are TGTGCCAGTTGTCGGACGGATTACAATGAGCAGTTCTTC. Amino acids: CASCRTDYNEQFF.

This clonotype turned up a few times. The CDR3, as DNA: TGTGCCAGCAGCAGCCGGGACAGGGATTTAGAGACCCAGTACTTC. It codes for CASSSRDRDLETQYF. This chain links TRBV4-2 with TRBJ2-5, with 9 bases aligning to TRBD1. The CDR3 contains 15 residues. CDR1 and CDR2 from the germline V gene are LGHNA and YNFKEQ. With 5 bases clipped from V and 4 bases from J, the junction kept 8 bases outside the gene matches.

This clonotype appeared a few times. The chain has TRBV7-9 and TRBJ2-3; D is ambiguous. Germline-derived CDR1 and CDR2 are SEHNR and FQNEAQ (reference sequence). This CDR3 contains 16 residues. The ends were cut back, 1 base at V and 2 bases at J, with 13 bases in the middle. The DNA of the CDR3 is TGTGCCAGCAGCTTAGTATACAGACTGCTCACAGATACGCAGTATTTT. Protein: CASSLVYRLLTDTQYF.

This clonotype turned up a few times. The chain couples TRBV18 to TRBJ2-4; the D call may be TRBD1 or TRBD2 (5 bases each). The CDR3 totals 15 residues. Germline assignment: CDR1 KGHSH and CDR2 LQKENI. Trimming shortened V by 3 bases and J by 16 bases, and 25 bases separated the two germline ends. The CDR3 reads CASSPRADIAKTPYF. The DNA of the CDR3 is TGTGCCAGCTCACCTAGAGCGGACATAGCCAAAACTCCATACTTC.

This clonotype appeared a few times. V and J are TRBV10-3 and TRBJ1-1; the D is unclear. This CDR3 spans 12 amino acids. The V and J ends lost 1 base and 8 bases respectively, with 8 bases between them. The germline V gene has CDR1 ENHRY and CDR2 SYGVKD. CDR3 coding DNA: TGTGCCATCAGTGAGTTGGTGGGAGAAGCTTTCTTT. It codes for CAISELVGEAFF.

V is TRBV20-1 and J is TRBJ2-3; a possible D gene is TRBD2 (6 bases). This CDR3 is built from 17 residues. Trimming left V 0 bases short and J 2 bases short, with 18 bases between. Germline V gene sequence: CDR1 DFQATT, CDR2 SNEGSKA (reference sequence). The DNA of the CDR3 is TGCAGTGCTAGAGATCGGGAGCGTCTGTTCGACACAGATACGCAGTATTTT. Translating it yields CSARDRERLFDTDTQYF.

The chain uses TRBV29-1 and TRBJ2-2, with D unclear. The germline CDR1 and CDR2 sequences are SQVTM and ANQGSEA. V gave up 2 bases and J gave up 0 bases, with 4 bases separating them. The CDR3 sequence is 13 residues long. The CDR3 spells CSVENPNTGELFF. The DNA of the CDR3 is TGCAGCGTTGAAAACCCGAACACCGGGGAGCTGTTTTTT.

V and J are TRBV5-1 and TRBJ2-3; TRBD2 agrees at 9 bases. V lost 5 bases to trimming and J lost 2 bases; unmatched junction nucleotides: 6. The CDR3 runs to 15 residues. In germline, CDR1 is SGHRS, CDR2 YFSETQ. The DNA of the CDR3 is TGCGCCAGCAGTCTAGCGGGGCCTGCCACAGATACGCAGTATTTT. Protein sequence: CASSLAGPATDTQYF. The complete variable domain, with remaining parts taken from reference TRBV5-1 and TRBJ2-3, reads KAGVTQTPRYLIKTRGQQVTLSCSPISGHRSVSWYQQTPGQGLQFLFEYFSETQRNKGNFPGRFSGRQFSNSRSEMNVSTLELGDSALYLCASSLAGPATDTQYFGPGTRLTVL.

The chain uses TRBV29-1 and TRBJ2-7; D gene unclear. The CDR3 is made up of 13 amino acids. Trimming cost V 6 bases and J 5 bases, with 17 bases left between them. CDR1 is SQVTM and CDR2 is ANQGSEA in the germline V gene. DNA for the CDR3: TGCAGCGTCTCCTTGGGCAGAACCGACGAGCAGTACTTC. Protein sequence: CSVSLGRTDEQYF.

V gene TRBV28 combines with J gene TRBJ2-7; TRBD1 matches 9 bases. V shed 7 bases, J shed 4 bases, and the junction held 8 bases outside the gene matches. This CDR3 is 14 amino acids long. The germline V gene encodes CDR1 MDHEN and CDR2 SYDVKM. DNA of the CDR3: TGTGCCAGCATCGCACCCGGACAGGGGTACGAGCAGTACTTC. Amino acids: CASIAPGQGYEQYF.

CDR3 sequence: CASSHPTGGQETQYF. Written as DNA, the CDR3 is TGTGCCAGCAGCCATCCGACGGGGGGGCAAGAGACCCAGTACTTC. This rearrangement joins TRBV4-2 to TRBJ2-5; TRBD2 matches at 8 bases. Germline V gene lookup returns CDR1 LGHNA and CDR2 YNFKEQ. J lost 2 bases, V lost 3 bases, and 5 bases had no gene match. CDR3 length: 15 residues.

This clonotype appeared many times. V usage is TRBV12-3 or TRBV12-4 and J usage is TRBJ1-4, with TRBD1 matching over 9 bases. This CDR3 has 16 amino acids. The V segment lost 6 bases and the J segment 8 bases; nucleotides outside the gene matches: 13. CDR3 residues: CASRPNTGTGYEKLFF. In DNA, the CDR3 is TGTGCCAGCAGACCTAACACCGGGACAGGGTACGAAAAACTGTTTTTT.

This clonotype was seen more than once but under ten times. This rearrangement joins TRBV7-8 to TRBJ2-5, with D perhaps TRBD2 (6 bases). The CDR3 totals 14 residues. Per germline, CDR1 SGHVS and CDR2 FQNEAQ. V dropped 5 bases and J dropped 4 bases, with 14 bases sitting between them. CDR3 in amino acids: CASSPGLKPETQYF. The CDR3 nucleotides are TGTGCCAGCAGCCCGGGACTCAAACCAGAGACCCAGTACTTC. The whole variable domain, filled in from reference TRBV7-8 and TRBJ2-5, reads GAGVSQSPRYKVAKRGQDVALRCDPISGHVSLFWYQQALGQGPEFLTYFQNEAQLDKSGLPSDRFFAERPEGSVSTLKIQRTQQEDSAVYLCASSPGLKPETQYFGPGTRLLVL.

This clonotype was seen more than once but under ten times. This chain links TRBV12-3 or TRBV12-4 with TRBJ2-3, with TRBD2 identical over 10 bases. V gave up 6 bases and J gave up 3 bases; unmatched junction bases: 3. The CDR3 has 14 residues. Written as DNA, the CDR3 is TGTGCCAGCAGGCCTAGCGGGGGAACAGATACGCAGTATTTT. Its translation is CASRPSGGTDTQYF.

This clonotype was found many times. The rearrangement links TRBV5-1 to TRBJ2-2, with 7 nucleotides matching TRBD1. Germline lookup yields CDR1 SGHRS and CDR2 YFSETQ. The CDR3 extends over 18 amino acids. J gave up 0 bases and V 4 bases, and 12 bases lay outside the gene matches. The CDR3: CASSRPGTANANTGELFF. As DNA, the CDR3 is TGCGCCAGCAGCCGACCGGGGACAGCCAACGCGAACACCGGGGAGCTGTTTTTT.

This clonotype was recorded a few times. The chain joins TRBV12-3 or TRBV12-4 to TRBJ2-7; 9 positions match TRBD2. With 10 bases clipped from V and 2 bases from J, the junction kept 3 bases outside the gene matches. CDR3 length: 12 amino acids. CDR3 loop: CATGTSPYEQYF. CDR3 nucleotide sequence: TGTGCCACCGGGACTAGCCCCTACGAGCAGTACTTC.

This clonotype was seen repeatedly, ten times or more. The genes are TRBV7-9 and TRBJ2-1; D gene unclear. Germline CDR1 and CDR2: SEHNR and FQNEAQ (reference sequence). This CDR3 spans 15 amino acids. Between the trimmed V and J ends, which lost 4 bases and 0 bases, there was a span of 10 bases. Written as DNA, the CDR3 is TGTGCCAGCAGCTACGGCCTCGGCTCCTACAATGAGCAGTTCTTC. Protein sequence: CASSYGLGSYNEQFF.

The chain uses TRBV29-1 and TRBJ2-7, with D perhaps matching TRBD1 (6 bases). This CDR3 spans 14 amino acids. The V gene lost 5 bases and the J gene lost 5 bases, with 19 bases spanning the gap. CDR1 SQVTM and CDR2 ANQGSEA come from the germline V gene. The CDR3 DNA sequence: TGCAGCGTTCAAAACCGGGACAAGACAGACGAGCAGTACTTC. Its protein product is CSVQNRDKTDEQYF.

J is TRBJ2-2 and V is TRBV18; TRBD2 is a possible D gene (6 bases). V lost 1 base and J lost 1, with 10 bases in between. Germline CDR1 is KGHSH and CDR2 is LQKENI. The CDR3 runs to 16 residues. This CDR3 is CASSPLGLENTGELFF. The CDR3 nucleotides are TGTGCCAGCTCACCACTGGGACTCGAGAACACCGGGGAGCTGTTTTTT.